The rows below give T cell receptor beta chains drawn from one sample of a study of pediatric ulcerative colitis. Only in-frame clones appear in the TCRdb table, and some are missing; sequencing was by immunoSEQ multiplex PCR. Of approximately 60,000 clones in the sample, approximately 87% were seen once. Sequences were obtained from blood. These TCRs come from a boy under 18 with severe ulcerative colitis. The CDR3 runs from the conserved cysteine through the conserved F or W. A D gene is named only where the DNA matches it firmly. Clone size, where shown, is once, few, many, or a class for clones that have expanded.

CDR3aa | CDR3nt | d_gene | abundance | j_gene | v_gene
CASSPTGGAYYGYTF | TGTGCCAGCAGCCCCACAGGGGGCGCCTACTATGGCTACACCTTC | TRBD1 | NA | TRBJ1-2 | TRBV14
CAWSIGGPGYEQYF | TGTGCCTGGAGTATCGGGGGCCCGGGGTACGAGCAGTACTTC | NA | NA | TRBJ2-7 | TRBV30
CASSLPGTSGSETQYF | TGTGCCAGCTCCCTGCCCGGGACTAGCGGGAGTGAGACCCAGTACTTC | TRBD2 | once | TRBJ2-5 | TRBV18
CASRGGADTQYF | TGCGCCAGCAGAGGGGGAGCAGATACGCAGTATTTT | NA | NA | TRBJ2-3 | TRBV5-1
CASDPGQGGPITKNIQYF | TGTGCCAGCGACCCGGGACAGGGGGGACCTATAACCAAAAACATTCAGTACTTC | TRBD1 | NA | TRBJ2-4 | TRBV19
CASSMNNNEQFF | TGTGCCAGCAGCATGAATAACAATGAGCAGTTCTTC | NA | NA | TRBJ2-1 | TRBV7-8
CASSLGLAHSTDTQYF | TGCGCCAGCAGCTTGGGACTAGCACATAGCACAGATACGCAGTATTTT | TRBD2 | NA | TRBJ2-3 | TRBV5-1
CASSPTGIRTDTQYF | TGTGCCAGCTCACCCACAGGGATCCGCACAGATACGCAGTATTTT | NA | NA | TRBJ2-3 | TRBV18
CASSESSGTIYNEQFF | TGTGCCAGCAGTGAATCTAGCGGGACCATATACAATGAGCAGTTCTTC | TRBD2 | NA | TRBJ2-1 | TRBV25-1
CASSPTHPPTDTQYF | TGTGCCAGCAGCCCCACGCACCCCCCGACAGATACGCAGTATTTT | NA | NA | TRBJ2-3 | TRBV6-5
CASKTGGAYEQYF | TGTGCCAGCAAAACGGGGGGGGCCTACGAGCAGTACTTC | TRBD2 | NA | TRBJ2-7 | TRBV27
CASSPVITSNQPQHF | TGTGCCAGCAGCCCGGTCATCACTAGCAATCAGCCCCAGCATTTT | NA | NA | TRBJ1-5 | TRBV5-5
CASSSGQGAAYSNQPQHF | TGTGCCAGTAGTTCAGGACAGGGGGCGGCATATAGCAATCAGCCCCAGCATTTT | TRBD1 | NA | TRBJ1-5 | TRBV19
CASVGYNEQFF | TGTGCCAGCGTTGGGTACAATGAGCAGTTCTTC | NA | NA | TRBJ2-1 | TRBV6-5
CASSVGQDYEQYF | TGTGCCAGCAGCGTCGGACAGGACTACGAGCAGTACTTC | TRBD1 | NA | TRBJ2-7 | TRBV9
CASSLWETLNGGYTF | TGTGCCAGCAGTCTATGGGAGACGCTTAACGGTGGCTACACCTTC | NA | NA | TRBJ1-2 | TRBV28
CASSAVGSLLLEQFF | TGTGCCAGCAGTGCGGTGGGTTCTCTTTTGCTCGAGCAGTTCTTC | NA | NA | TRBJ2-1 | TRBV2
CSAPVLDEQFF | TGCAGCGCCCCAGTTCTCGATGAGCAGTTCTTC | NA | NA | TRBJ2-1 | TRBV29-1
CAISPGQGYEQYF | TGTGCCATCAGTCCGGGACAGGGTTACGAGCAGTACTTC | TRBD1 | NA | TRBJ2-7 | TRBV10-3
CASSQGIPDEQFF | TGTGCCAGCAGCCAAGGGATCCCCGATGAGCAGTTCTTC | NA | NA | TRBJ2-1 | TRBV14
CATSTQGGSPYEQYF | TGTGCCACCAGTACACAGGGGGGAAGCCCCTACGAGCAGTACTTC | TRBD1 | NA | TRBJ2-7 | TRBV15
CASSPRYNEQFF | TGTGCCAGCAGCCCCAGGTACAATGAGCAGTTCTTC | NA | NA | TRBJ2-1 | TRBV13
CASARGGGTEAFF | TGTGCCAGCGCCCGGGGGGGCGGGACTGAAGCTTTCTTT | NA | once | TRBJ1-1 | TRBV6-5
CASSIDSYTGAIDTQYF | TGTGCCAGTAGTATAGATAGCTACACCGGAGCAATAGATACGCAGTATTTT | NA | NA | TRBJ2-3 | TRBV19
CAWSDGSRARQPQHF | TGTGCCTGGAGCGACGGGAGCAGGGCGAGGCAGCCCCAGCATTTT | NA | few | TRBJ1-5 | TRBV30
CAWRVPGQGTEAFF | TGTGCCTGGAGGGTCCCGGGACAGGGTACTGAAGCTTTCTTT | TRBD1 | NA | TRBJ1-1 | TRBV30
CATSSGTSDNYEQYF | TGTGCCACCAGCAGTGGGACTAGCGATAACTACGAGCAGTACTTC | TRBD2 | NA | TRBJ2-7 | TRBV15
CASSFRRRNSGRAYEQYF | TGTGCCAGCAGCTTCCGGAGGCGGAATAGCGGGAGGGCGTACGAGCAGTACTTC | TRBD2 | NA | TRBJ2-7 | TRBV11-2
CASSYSTSGKTDTQYF | TGTGCCAGCAGTTACTCGACTAGCGGGAAGACAGATACGCAGTATTTT | TRBD2 | NA | TRBJ2-3 | TRBV6-5
CAISEGTSGYEQYF | TGTGCCATCAGTGAGGGGACTAGCGGCTACGAGCAGTACTTC | TRBD2 | medium-sized | TRBJ2-7 | TRBV10-3
CASSPTSGVLEAFF | TGTGCCAGCAGCCCCACGAGTGGGGTACTTGAAGCTTTCTTT | NA | once | TRBJ1-1 | TRBV11-1
CASSPPGLAQSNEQFF | TGTGCCAGCAGCCCACCTGGACTAGCCCAATCCAATGAGCAGTTCTTC | TRBD2 | NA | TRBJ2-1 | TRBV7-2
CASSPYEENEQFF | TGTGCCAGCAGCCCCTACGAGGAGAATGAGCAGTTCTTC | NA | NA | TRBJ2-1 | TRBV7-6
CASSRLPDQPQHF | TGTGCCAGCAGTCGACTCCCCGATCAGCCCCAGCATTTT | NA | once | TRBJ1-5 | TRBV5-6
CARKIPQGDDEAFF | TGTGCCAGGAAGATACCACAGGGGGACGATGAAGCTTTCTTT | TRBD1 | NA | TRBJ1-1 | TRBV25-1
CASSVEPSGTADTQYF | TGTGCCAGCAGCGTAGAACCTAGCGGGACGGCAGATACGCAGTATTTT | TRBD2 | NA | TRBJ2-3 | TRBV9
CASSLAGTSLTDTQYF | TGTGCCAGCAGCTTAGCCGGGACTAGCCTCACAGATACGCAGTATTTT | TRBD2 | NA | TRBJ2-3 | TRBV7-3
CASSLGLQETQYF | TGTGCCAGCAGTTTGGGACTCCAAGAGACCCAGTACTTC | NA | NA | TRBJ2-5 | TRBV6-5
CASSLRILFF | TGTGCCAGCAGCCTCCGGATCCTGTTTTTT | NA | NA | TRBJ1-4 | TRBV21-1
CASSLDTGGWGGYTF | TGTGCCAGCAGCTTAGATACAGGGGGCTGGGGCGGCTACACCTTC | TRBD1 | NA | TRBJ1-2 | TRBV11-2
CASSQDTSGRRGETQYF | TGCGCCAGCAGCCAAGATACTAGCGGGAGGAGGGGAGAGACCCAGTACTTC | TRBD2 | NA | TRBJ2-5 | TRBV4-1
CASSLGADYGYTF | TGTGCCAGCAGCTTAGGGGCCGACTATGGCTACACCTTC | NA | NA | TRBJ1-2 | TRBV11-3
CASSQGERYNEQFF | TGTGCCAGCAGCCAAGGGGAACGCTACAATGAGCAGTTCTTC | NA | NA | TRBJ2-1 | TRBV4-2